This T cell receptor beta chain was captured in a study of liver allograft versus peripheral blood T cells. Study-level information: Repertoires from peripheral blood of liver transplant recipients were compared with those inside their transplanted livers. General study results and limits: Reportedly, the T cell receptor repertoires inside liver allografts were not the same as those in peripheral blood.

From the reads, TCRdb called clonotypes with MiXCR, one entry per CDR3 protein. The table includes 6,500 to 9,500 distinct CDR3 sequences, around a sixth detected once. From germline, CDR1 is LNHDA and CDR2 SQIVND (reference sequence). The CDR3 consists of 13 residues. This clonotype was observed once. Its matching antigen is unknown. Possible read error: a much larger clone is one base away. The TCR was taken from a human patient who had a liver transplant. The T cells may come from the graft donor. This chain joins TRBV19 and TRBJ1-3; D ambiguous. The CDR3 DNA reads TGTGCCAGCAGCTTGGGCCGGGGAAACATCATATATTTT. This codes for CASSLGRGNIIYF.